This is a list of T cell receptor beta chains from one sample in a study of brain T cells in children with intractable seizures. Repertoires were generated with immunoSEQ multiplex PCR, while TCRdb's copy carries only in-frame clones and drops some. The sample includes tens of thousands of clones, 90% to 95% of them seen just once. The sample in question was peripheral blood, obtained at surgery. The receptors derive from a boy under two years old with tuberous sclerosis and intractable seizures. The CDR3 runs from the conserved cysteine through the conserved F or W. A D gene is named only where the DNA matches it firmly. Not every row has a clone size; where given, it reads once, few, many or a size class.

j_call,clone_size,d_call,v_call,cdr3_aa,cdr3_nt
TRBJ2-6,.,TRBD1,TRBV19,CASSIRTGSYSGANVLTF,TGTGCCAGTAGTATTCGGACAGGTTCGTACTCTGGGGCCAACGTCCTGACTTTC
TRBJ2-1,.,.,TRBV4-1,CASSQINRYGVRYNEQFF,TGCGCCAGCAGCCAAATAAACAGGTATGGGGTTCGCTACAATGAGCAGTTCTTC
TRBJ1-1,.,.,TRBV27,CASSEGHLAEAFF,TGTGCCAGCAGTGAGGGACACCTGGCTGAAGCTTTCTTT
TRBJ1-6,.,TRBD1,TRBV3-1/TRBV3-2,CASSQAPGQGSVFSPLHF,TGTGCCAGCAGCCAAGCCCCGGGACAGGGATCGGTTTTTTCACCCCTCCACTTT
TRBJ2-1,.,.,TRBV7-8,CASSLAVSQSSYNEQFF,TGTGCCAGCAGCTTAGCGGTGTCCCAGAGCTCCTACAATGAGCAGTTCTTC
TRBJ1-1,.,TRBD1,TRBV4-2,CASSPSTGHTEAFF,TGTGCCAGCAGCCCATCGACAGGGCACACTGAAGCTTTCTTT
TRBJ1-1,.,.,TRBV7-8,CASSLDGGGREAFF,TGTGCCAGCAGCTTAGATGGCGGAGGTCGGGAAGCTTTCTTT
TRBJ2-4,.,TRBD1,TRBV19,CASSIWGTGAKNIQYF,TGTGCCAGTAGTATATGGGGGACAGGGGCCAAAAACATTCAGTACTTC
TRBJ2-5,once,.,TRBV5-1,CASSLFGSETQYF,TGCGCCAGCAGCTTGTTCGGTTCGGAGACCCAGTACTTC
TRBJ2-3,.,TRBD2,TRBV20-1,CSASVRTSGTDTQYF,TGCAGTGCTAGTGTGCGGACTAGCGGTACAGATACGCAGTATTTT
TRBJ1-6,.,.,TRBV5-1,CASSRGGTNSPLHF,TGCGCCAGCAGTCGAGGCGGGACGAATTCACCCCTCCACTTT
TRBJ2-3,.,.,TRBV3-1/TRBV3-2,CASSQSGATDTQYF,TGTGCCAGCAGCCAGAGCGGAGCCACAGATACGCAGTATTTT
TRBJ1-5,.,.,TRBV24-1,CATSDPDQPQHF,TGTGCCACCAGTGACCCTGATCAGCCCCAGCATTTT
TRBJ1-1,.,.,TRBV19,CASTADAVGTEAFF,TGTGCCAGTACCGCGGACGCGGTGGGCACTGAAGCTTTCTTT
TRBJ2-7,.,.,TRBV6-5,CASSIDSYEQYF,TGTGCCAGCAGTATCGACAGCTACGAGCAGTACTTC
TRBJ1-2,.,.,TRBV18,CASSDRILPQFANYGYTF,TGTGCCAGCTCAGACAGAATTCTTCCCCAGTTCGCTAACTATGGCTACACCTTC
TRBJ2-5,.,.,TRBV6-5,CASSYSSLGIKGTQYF,TGTGCCAGCAGTTACTCGTCTCTTGGAATAAAGGGGACCCAGTACTTC
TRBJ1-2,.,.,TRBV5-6,CASSYDRLYTF,TGTGCCAGCAGTTACGACCGCCTCTACACCTTC
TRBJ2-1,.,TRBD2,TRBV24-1,CATSAPGLAGNHDEQFF,TGTGCCACCAGTGCCCCGGGACTAGCGGGAAACCACGATGAGCAGTTCTTC
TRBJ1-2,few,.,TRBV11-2,CASSSTGPYGYTF,TGTGCCAGCAGCTCTACAGGGCCCTATGGCTACACCTTC
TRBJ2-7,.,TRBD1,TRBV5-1,CASSGGDRGAPGDEQYF,TGCGCCAGCAGCGGTGGGGACAGGGGAGCCCCAGGCGACGAGCAGTACTTC
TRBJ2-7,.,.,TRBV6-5,CASRDRQPGGYEQYF,TGTGCCAGCAGGGACAGACAGCCGGGGGGTTACGAGCAGTACTTC
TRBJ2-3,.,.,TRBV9,CASSDNSGPQYF,TGTGCCAGCAGCGATAATTCAGGGCCGCAGTATTTT
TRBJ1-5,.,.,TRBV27,CASSLLAGSSNQPQHF,TGTGCCAGCAGTTTATTGGCAGGGAGTAGCAATCAGCCCCAGCATTTT
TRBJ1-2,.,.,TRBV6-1,CASSEDGFYGYTF,TGTGCCAGCAGTGAGGACGGATTCTATGGCTACACCTTC
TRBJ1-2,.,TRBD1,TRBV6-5,CASTAPFWTGDGYTF,TGTGCCAGCACGGCCCCCTTCTGGACAGGGGACGGCTACACCTTC
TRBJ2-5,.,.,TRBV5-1,CASSLIRSQETQYF,TGCGCCAGCAGCTTGATACGGAGCCAAGAGACCCAGTACTTC
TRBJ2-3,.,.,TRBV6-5,CASIGVGFGDTQYF,TGTGCCAGCATAGGAGTGGGATTCGGAGATACGCAGTATTTT